The present TCR beta chain was sequenced within a study of blood T cell repertoires in COVID-19. V dropped 6 bases and J dropped 6 bases, with 11 bases sitting between them. This CDR3 region has 12 residues. The germline CDR1 and CDR2 sequences are KGHSH and LQKENI. Using immunoSEQ multiplex PCR, the repertoire was profiled, and TCRdb retains in-frame clones only, with some absent. Of around 240,000 clones listed, approximately 81% were seen once; the top ten hold around 1%. The source of this sequence is a man aged 40-55 years with acute or convalescent COVID-19. The genes are TRBV18 and TRBJ1-2; a weak D match, TRBD1 (6 bases). Sequencing input: peripheral blood. In nucleotides, the CDR3 is TGTGCCAGCTCCCAACAGGGTAATGGCTACACCTTC. Its translation is CASSQQGNGYTF.